A selection of T cell receptor beta chains follows, all from one sample in a study of blood T cell repertoires in COVID-19. Profiling relied on immunoSEQ multiplex PCR, and the TCRdb table lists in-frame clones only, not all of them. The sample records roughly 380,000 clones, 75% to 90% being singletons. The sequenced material came from peripheral blood. These receptors all come from a woman aged 40-49 years with COVID-19, enrolled during active disease. Each CDR3 is given with its conserved first and last residue. The D gene is left open where the match is weak. For some rows the clone size is stated as once, few or many, or as a class when expanded; others skip it.

TRBJ1-6 | - | - | TRBV7-8 | CASSHTWEGNSPLHF | TGTGCCAGCAGCCATACCTGGGAGGGCAATTCACCCCTCCACTTT
TRBJ1-4 | - | TRBD1 | TRBV28 | CASTFLQGVNEKLFF | TGTGCCAGCACCTTCCTACAGGGGGTTAATGAAAAACTGTTTTTT
TRBJ2-3 | - | - | TRBV7-2 | CASSLEGMPSDTQYF | TGTGCCAGCAGCTTAGAGGGGATGCCTTCGGATACGCAGTATTTT
TRBJ2-2 | few | - | TRBV6-2/TRBV6-3 | CASSRPGGNGELFF | TGTGCCAGCAGTCGACCCGGGGGAAACGGGGAGCTGTTTTTT
TRBJ1-2 | - | - | TRBV13 | CASSRAGAHGYTF | TGTGCCAGCAGCCGTGCAGGGGCGCATGGCTACACCTTC
TRBJ1-3 | - | - | TRBV7-7 | CASSPGTTGNTIYF | TGTGCTAGCAGCCCGGGGACAACTGGAAACACCATATATTTT
TRBJ2-7 | - | - | TRBV14 | CASSQDRVSSYEQYF | TGTGCCAGCAGCCAAGATAGAGTGAGCTCCTACGAGCAGTACTTC
TRBJ2-4 | - | TRBD1 | TRBV15 | CATRHYSPGQGRNIQYF | TGTGCCACCAGACATTACTCCCCCGGACAGGGAAGAAACATTCAGTACTTC
TRBJ2-7 | - | TRBD2 | TRBV6-5 | CASRSRFSGAYEQYF | TGTGCCAGCAGATCTCGTTTTAGCGGGGCCTACGAGCAGTACTTC
TRBJ1-1 | - | - | TRBV6-2/TRBV6-3 | CASSYGTQSGTEAFF | TGTGCCAGCAGTTACGGCACGCAGTCGGGCACTGAAGCTTTCTTT
TRBJ2-7 | - | - | TRBV27 | CASSLFRHSYEQYF | TGTGCCAGCAGTTTATTCCGACACTCCTACGAGCAGTACTTC
TRBJ1-1 | once | - | TRBV19 | CASSIRGLNTEAFF | TGTGCCAGTAGTATACGGGGTCTGAACACTGAAGCTTTCTTT
TRBJ1-5 | - | - | TRBV7-6 | CASSLSPQGNQPQHF | TGTGCCAGCAGCTTGTCCCCACAGGGAAATCAGCCCCAGCATTTT
TRBJ2-1 | - | - | TRBV3-1/TRBV3-2 | CASSHLVHKHEQFF | TGTGCCAGCAGCCATCTAGTCCATAAGCATGAGCAGTTCTTC
TRBJ2-3 | - | TRBD1 | TRBV5-1 | CASSLTSGQGIDTQYF | TGCGCCAGCAGCTTGACTTCGGGACAGGGAATAGATACGCAGTATTTT
TRBJ2-3 | - | TRBD2 | TRBV10-3 | CAISDPAGGPTDTQYF | TGTGCCATCAGTGACCCAGCGGGAGGGCCCACAGATACGCAGTATTTT
TRBJ1-1 | - | - | TRBV2 | CASSPEMNTEAFF | TGTGCCAGCAGTCCAGAAATGAACACTGAAGCTTTCTTT
TRBJ2-6 | - | - | TRBV15 | CATTQPRGGANVLTF | TGTGCCACCACTCAACCCCGGGGTGGGGCCAACGTCCTGACTTTC
TRBJ1-2 | once | - | TRBV7-9 | CASSFPGEGVYGYTF | TGTGCCAGCAGCTTCCCCGGGGAGGGGGTCTATGGCTACACCTTC
TRBJ2-7 | - | - | TRBV28 | CASVMEGYEQYF | TGTGCCAGCGTGATGGAGGGCTACGAGCAGTACTTC
TRBJ2-3 | - | - | TRBV6-5 | CASSYITGADTQYF | TGTGCCAGCAGTTATATAACAGGAGCAGATACGCAGTATTTT
TRBJ2-1 | once | TRBD2 | TRBV7-7 | CASSLSGTGTSGANEQFF | TGTGCTAGCAGCTTATCGGGAACCGGGACTAGCGGGGCTAATGAGCAGTTCTTC
TRBJ2-4 | - | TRBD2 | TRBV5-1 | CASSSGLAGAINIQYF | TGCGCCAGCAGCTCGGGACTAGCGGGAGCAATAAACATTCAGTACTTC
TRBJ2-1 | - | - | TRBV28 | CASSLWAGPRDEQFF | TGTGCCAGCAGTTTATGGGCGGGCCCTAGGGATGAGCAGTTCTTC
TRBJ1-1 | - | - | TRBV28 | CASASSLSEAFF | TGTGCCAGCGCATCAAGTCTGAGTGAAGCTTTCTTT
TRBJ2-5 | - | TRBD2 | TRBV28 | CASYRTSAIMETQYF | TGTGCCAGCTACAGGACTAGTGCGATCATGGAGACCCAGTACTTC
TRBJ2-7 | - | - | TRBV4-1 | CASSQPGLPLSEQYF | TGCGCCAGCAGCCAACCGGGTCTCCCCTTAAGCGAGCAGTACTTC
TRBJ1-6 | - | - | TRBV6-5 | CASSYTGNESPLHF | TGTGCCAGCAGTTACACAGGGAACGAATCACCCCTCCACTTT
TRBJ2-2 | - | TRBD2 | TRBV18 | CASSPPSGTSGTGELFF | TGTGCCAGCTCACCACCGTCCGGGACTAGCGGCACCGGGGAGCTGTTTTTT
TRBJ2-1 | - | TRBD2 | TRBV7-2 | CASSLASGTNNEQFF | TGTGCCAGCAGCTTAGCTAGCGGGACTAACAATGAGCAGTTCTTC
TRBJ2-7 | - | - | TRBV6-2/TRBV6-3 | CASSQGWTYTYEQYF | TGTGCCAGCAGCCAAGGGTGGACATATACCTACGAGCAGTACTTC
TRBJ1-6 | - | TRBD1 | TRBV23-1 | CASTRTGLRSPLHF | TGCGCCAGCACCCGGACAGGATTAAGATCACCCCTCCACTTT
TRBJ1-5 | - | TRBD1 | TRBV18 | CASSSGQGAFQPQHF | TGTGCCAGCTCAAGCGGACAGGGGGCGTTTCAGCCCCAGCATTTT
TRBJ1-2 | - | - | TRBV19 | CASSLRGGGPGYTF | TGTGCCAGTAGTCTTCGGGGGGGAGGCCCTGGCTACACCTTC
TRBJ1-1 | once | TRBD1 | TRBV7-8 | CASSQGQARGHAFF | TGTGCCAGCAGCCAGGGACAGGCCAGAGGGCATGCTTTCTTT
TRBJ2-5 | - | - | TRBV14 | CASSQVLAFQETQYF | TGTGCCAGCAGCCAAGTACTAGCCTTCCAAGAGACCCAGTACTTC
TRBJ2-1 | - | TRBD1 | TRBV9 | CASSGAGTGPSDEQFF | TGTGCCAGCAGCGGGGCCGGGACAGGCCCCTCCGATGAGCAGTTCTTC
TRBJ1-2 | - | - | TRBV14 | CASRENRNYGYTF | TGTGCCAGCAGAGAGAACAGAAACTATGGCTACACCTTC
TRBJ1-5 | once | - | TRBV6-5 | CASSLDRYSNQPQHF | TGTGCCAGCAGTTTGGACAGATATAGCAATCAGCCCCAGCATTTT
TRBJ1-3 | - | TRBD1 | TRBV6-1 | CASSVGTGVGGNTIYF | TGTGCCAGCAGTGTTGGGACAGGGGTAGGAGGAAACACCATATATTTT
TRBJ1-6 | - | - | TRBV28 | CASSLRRGAVNSPLHF | TGTGCCAGCAGTTTACGCCGGGGGGCTGTGAATTCACCCCTCCACTTT
TRBJ1-5 | - | - | TRBV7-2 | CASSLEGRGGSNQPQHF | TGTGCCAGCAGCTTAGAGGGTAGGGGGGGGAGCAATCAGCCCCAGCATTTT
TRBJ1-1 | - | - | TRBV10-3 | CAIGVLGGTTEAFF | TGTGCCATCGGGGTATTGGGGGGGACCACTGAAGCTTTCTTT
TRBJ2-5 | - | - | TRBV11-3 | CASSPGAGDFETQYF | TGTGCCAGCAGCCCCGGGGCAGGGGATTTTGAGACCCAGTACTTC
TRBJ2-7 | - | TRBD2 | TRBV28 | CASTKIGGEGYEQYF | TGTGCCAGCACCAAAATCGGGGGGGAGGGCTACGAGCAGTACTTC
TRBJ1-5 | - | - | TRBV19 | CASSTQASNQPQHF | TGTGCCAGTAGTACACAGGCTAGCAATCAGCCCCAGCATTTT
TRBJ1-5 | - | - | TRBV30 | CAWSSRDQPQHF | TGTGCCTGGAGTTCCAGGGATCAGCCCCAGCATTTT